This T cell receptor (beta chain) was identified during a study of cytomegalovirus exposure and HLA in healthy donors. For the study at large: About 85 million unique TCRs from HLA-typed donors were held in an early release of data. Study-level results: TCR beta chain V- and J-gene trimming was linked, in a later analysis, to a missense variant in DCLRE1C. Roughly even sequencing depth across donors was the assumption behind the presence/absence analyses.

Primers included in the PCR were 60 Vbeta and 13 Jbeta primers. Profiled with immunoSEQ multiplex PCR; TCRdb holds only in-frame clones, not every one. Among roughly 110,000 clones, over 60% were seen once, and the ten largest hold more than 4%. V dropped 1 base and J dropped 2 bases, with 18 bases sitting between them. Looked up from germline, CDR1 is SQVTM and CDR2 is ANQGSEA. CDR3 size: 16 residues. About this clone: The target antigen is unknown.

Sequenced material: PBMCs. The chain carries TRBV29-1 and TRBJ2-7, with TRBD1 as a possible D gene (6 bases). The clonotype comes from a male donor in good health and CMV-seronegative. CDR3 coding DNA: TGCAGCGTTGAAGGGGGATCCAGGGGCGCAACCTACGAGCAGTACTTC. Translating gives CSVEGGSRGATYEQYF.